This T cell receptor beta chain came from a study of T cell clonality in common variable immunodeficiency. Control and CVID samples contributed equal amounts of genomic DNA. The repertoire was sequenced with immunoSEQ multiplex PCR; TCRdb's copy has only in-frame clones and lacks some. The sample shows some 11,000 clones, none of them appearing just once. CVID subjects were 15 female and approximately 30 male, aged roughly 8 to 65. Replacement immunoglobulin had been given to every CVID subject for at least one year. Overall study results and limits: TCRbeta clonality was increased in CVID versus healthy controls. In common variable immunodeficiency, TCR beta chains reportedly carried fewer deletions and N-nucleotide insertions.

Per germline, CDR1 SNHLY and CDR2 FYNNEI. Deletions cut 6 bases from V and 2 bases from J, with 11 bases between. The CDR3 runs 13 residues. Of note for this clone: Its antigen is not identified. From the germline J gene comes the end of the CDR3, since the read stops 3 residues before it.

The rearrangement links TRBV2 to TRBJ2-7; D is uncertain. The clonotype comes from a human donor with common variable immunodeficiency. The sample comprised peripheral blood mononuclear cells. CDR3 bases read: TGTGCCAGCAGGTCAGGCCAGGCCTACGAG. Residues: CASRSGQAYE. The whole CDR3 sequence is CASRSGQAYEQYF.